This T cell receptor beta chain was identified in a study of CD8+ T cells in alopecia areata. Study-wide points: Persistence of many expanded lesional clones was seen in scalp and blood during tofacitinib.

RNA, once extracted, was reverse transcribed into cDNA for use as the sequencing template. Method: immunoSEQ multiplex PCR; TCRdb's copy keeps in-frame clones and lacks some. In the table there are about 190,000 clones, roughly 66% of which are singletons. With respect to this clone: Its target is unknown.

With V trimmed by 8 bases and J by 2 bases, 8 bases remained unmatched. The CDR3 is 15 amino acids. Germline CDR1 is MNHEY and CDR2 is SMNVEV (reference sequence). Treatment in this sample: oral pan-JAK inhibitor, 5-10 mg twice daily. The chain uses TRBV27 and TRBJ2-2; 7 bases line up with TRBD1. This material consisted of CD4+ T cells sorted from blood, taken at week 24, from a patient treated with tofacitinib. This receptor was taken from a human donor with alopecia areata. The CDR3 sequence is CASRPGQINTGELFF. As DNA, the CDR3 is TGTGCCAGCCGACCGGGACAGATAAACACCGGGGAGCTGTTTTTT.